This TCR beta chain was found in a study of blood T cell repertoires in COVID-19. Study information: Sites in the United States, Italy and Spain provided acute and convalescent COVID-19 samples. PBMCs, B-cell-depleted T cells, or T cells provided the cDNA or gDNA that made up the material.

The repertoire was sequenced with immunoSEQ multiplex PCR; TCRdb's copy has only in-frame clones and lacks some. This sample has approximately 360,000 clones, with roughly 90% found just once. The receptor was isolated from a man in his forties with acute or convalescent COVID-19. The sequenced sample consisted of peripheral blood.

This CDR3 reads CASSLGTGTHNEQFF. CDR3 in DNA: TGTGCCAGCAGCTTAGGCACCGGGACACACAATGAGCAGTTCTTC. V is TRBV11-3 and J is TRBJ2-1; weak D call: TRBD1 (6 bases). V was pared by 1 base and J by 5 bases, with 12 bases between. The CDR3 length is 15 residues. Germline V gives CDR1 SGHNT, CDR2 YENEEA.